This passage covers 9 T cell receptor beta chains from one sample sequenced in a study of T cells in Graves' hyperthyroidism and ophthalmopathy. Template material for amplifying TCR beta CDR3 regions consisted of RNA transcripts. When the TCR CDR3 underwent first-round RT-PCR, the HTBI primer set was used. TCRdb reanalysed the multiplex PCR reads using MiXCR and keeps one entry per CDR3 protein. The repertoire holds under 300,000 distinct CDR3 sequences, with approximately 13% as singletons. The sequenced sample consisted of blood. The source is a woman between 40 and 55 years old with Graves' hyperthyroidism.

This clonotype has a handful of counts. This chain uses TRBV6-1 with TRBJ1-4; D may be TRBD1 (5 bases). V was clipped by 7 bases and J by 2 bases, with 5 bases between them. CDR1 and CDR2 from the germline V gene are MNHNS and SASEGT. The CDR3 extends over 12 amino acids. CDR3 loop: CASKGTNEKLFF. CDR3 DNA sequence: TGTGCCAGCAAGGGGACTAATGAAAAACTGTTTTTT.

A few counts support this clonotype. The chain couples TRBV4-1 to TRBJ2-7, with a weak D call TRBD2 (6 bases). This CDR3 region has 15 residues. V lost 7 bases to trimming and J lost 0 bases, with 16 bases between them. Germline V gives CDR1 MGHRA, CDR2 YSYEKL. CDR3 sequence (DNA): TGCGCCAGCAACCCGGCTATCGGGAGCTCCTACGAGCAGTACTTC. It yields the protein CASNPAIGSSYEQYF.

This clonotype was seen ten or more times. The gene calls are TRBV28 and TRBJ2-1; TRBD1 is a possible D gene (6 bases). Germline CDR1 MDHEN, CDR2 SYDVKM. V lost 3 bases and J 0 bases, leaving 9 bases between the germline ends. CDR3 length: 15 residues. Here the CDR3 reads CASSLDSSSYNEQFF. The CDR3 DNA is TGTGCCAGCAGTTTGGACAGTAGCTCCTACAATGAGCAGTTCTTC.

In this sample, this clonotype turned up many times. Written as DNA, the CDR3 is TGTGCCAGCAGTTACGGTCAGGGTGTGGAGGGAGCTTTCTTT. The encoded protein is CASSYGQGVEGAFF. This chain joins TRBV6-5 and TRBJ1-1, with a weak D call TRBD1 (5 bases). This CDR3 spans 14 amino acids. V was shortened by 2 bases and J by 10 bases, with 17 bases between the two germline ends. The V gene's germline CDR1 is MNHEY and CDR2 SVGAGI.

This clonotype was recorded at least ten times. J is TRBJ2-1 and V is TRBV12-3 or TRBV12-4; 13 bases fit TRBD2. Losses at the gene ends were 6 bases for V and 6 bases for J; bases not matched to a gene: 5. The CDR3 has 15 amino acids. CDR3 DNA: TGTGCCAGCAGACTAGCGGGAGGGCCGGCCAATGAGCAGTTCTTC. Translation gives CASRLAGGPANEQFF.

This clonotype has ten or more counts. The V call is TRBV6-1, the J call TRBJ2-1, with TRBD1 identical over 9 bases. The junction had 8 bases not matched to a gene; V was cut back by 2 bases and J by 3 bases. The length of the CDR3 is 17 residues. CDR1 MNHNS and CDR2 SASEGT come from the germline V gene. In nucleotides, the CDR3 is TGTGCCAGCAGTGAAAAGAGGGAGACAGGGGGCTACAATGAGCAGTTCTTC. The encoded protein is CASSEKRETGGYNEQFF.

There are many counts of this clonotype. The gene calls are TRBV27 and TRBJ2-7, with 9 bases identical to TRBD1. Germline loops: CDR1 MNHEY, CDR2 SMNVEV (reference sequence). V shed 4 bases and J 0 bases; nucleotides not matched to a gene: 4. This CDR3 has 15 residues. Here the CDR3 reads CASSSGQGLSYEQYF. CDR3 DNA: TGTGCCAGCAGTTCGGGACAGGGTCTCTCCTACGAGCAGTACTTC.

This clonotype has more than one count but fewer than ten. V usage is TRBV20-1 and J usage is TRBJ2-7; 9 nucleotides align to TRBD2. The trim removed 3 bases at V and 3 bases at J, leaving 12 bases unmatched. Germline CDR1 reads DFQATT; CDR2 reads SNEGSKA (reference sequence). The CDR3 length is 16 residues. The CDR3 loop is CSASSRGTSRLYEQYF. CDR3 in DNA: TGCAGTGCTAGCTCTCGTGGGACTAGCAGGCTCTACGAGCAGTACTTC.

The table lists this clonotype with many counts. The chain carries TRBV7-2 and TRBJ2-7; the D gene is possibly TRBD2 (6 bases). CDR1 is SGHTA and CDR2 is FQGNSA in the germline V gene. CDR3 size: 15 residues. V lost 5 bases to trimming and J lost 7 bases, with 21 bases between them. CDR3 sequence (DNA): TGTGCCAGCAGCCCGGATACGTGGGCGGGAACGGAGCAGTACTTC. Translating gives CASSPDTWAGTEQYF.